Here is one TCR beta chain with its context. The entry originates in a study of T cell changes during pregnancy in multiple sclerosis. Libraries were prepared by immunoSEQ multiplex PCR; TCRdb keeps only in-frame clonotypes and omits some of them. Here the sample spans approximately 69,000 clones, about 92% being singletons. The CDR3 has 13 residues. Germline values: CDR1 MNHNS, CDR2 SASEGT. The germline V and J ends were trimmed by 6 bases and 7 bases, with 14 bases remaining between them. Sequences were derived from peripheral blood, sampled in the second trimester of pregnancy. The rearrangement joins TRBV6-1 to TRBJ2-3; TRBD2 is a possible D gene (5 bases). This sequence originates from a female donor in good health, enrolled as a control in a pregnancy study. The CDR3 is CASRAGRANTQYF. The CDR3 nucleotides read TGTGCCAGCAGGGCGGGCCGCGCGAATACGCAGTATTTT.